These 26 T cell receptor beta chains were all obtained from the same sample, sequenced in a study of OX40 agonist ivuxolimab in advanced cancers. Receptors were amplified or captured by the immunoSEQ multiplex PCR assay. TCRdb took this table from immuneACCESS and kept in-frame rearrangements with V and J called. Such tables lack part of the clones; where checked against another copy, unresolved V genes explain under half of the gap, and the rest is unexplained. The sample records 75,000 to 90,000 clones, about 93% of which are singletons. The ten largest clones capture roughly 1.1% of the sample. Source: CD4+ or CD8+ T cells sorted from blood, taken in a trial of the OX40 agonist ivuxolimab. The source is an adult with an advanced solid tumor such as melanoma, head and neck, liver or kidney cancer.

This chain uses TRBV11-3 with TRBJ2-2; 9 bases line up with TRBD2. Trimming at V came to 4 bases and at J to 8 bases, leaving 5 bases not matched to a gene. Germline V gives CDR1 SGHNT, CDR2 YENEEA. The CDR3 extends over 14 amino acids. CDR3 loop: CASSSLAGLGELFF. DNA of the CDR3: TGTGCCAGCAGCTCCCTAGCGGGACTTGGGGAGCTGTTTTTT.

The chain uses TRBV5-1 and TRBJ2-3, with TRBD1 matching 7 bases. Losses at the gene ends were 0 bases for V and 3 bases for J; bases not matched to a gene: 4. The CDR3 extends over 15 amino acids. Looked up from germline, CDR1 is SGHRS and CDR2 is YFSETQ. This chain's CDR3 is CASSLGDRTTDTQYF. The CDR3 DNA sequence: TGCGCCAGCAGCTTGGGGGACAGAACTACAGATACGCAGTATTTT.

This CDR3 reads CASSPRQTTGELFF. Here the CDR3 DNA reads TGTGCCAGCTCACCACGGCAGACGACCGGGGAGCTGTTTTTT. The rearrangement uses TRBV18 and TRBJ2-2; the D is unclear. Between the trimmed V and J ends, which lost 1 base and 5 bases, there was a span of 8 bases. This CDR3 is built from 14 residues. Germline loops: CDR1 KGHSH, CDR2 LQKENI.

The chain employs TRBV7-2 and TRBJ2-3; TRBD1 is a possible D gene (6 bases). CDR3 size: 15 residues. V was clipped by 0 bases and J by 4 bases, with 11 bases between them. Germline assignment: CDR1 SGHTA and CDR2 FQGNSA. CDR3 nucleotide sequence: TGTGCCAGCAGCTTAGCCCTCCCAGGGGCAGATACGCAGTATTTT. This gives the protein CASSLALPGADTQYF. Looking up the rest from reference TRBV7-2 and TRBJ2-3 gives the full variable domain: GAGVSQSPSNKVTEKGKDVELRCDPISGHTALYWYRQSLGQGLEFLIYFQGNSAPDKSGLPSDRFSAERTGGSVSTLTIQRTQQEDSAVYLCASSLALPGADTQYFGPGTRLTVL.

This clone has only one observation. The gene calls are TRBV10-2 and TRBJ1-1; D is uncertain. Trimming removed 3 bases from V and 2 bases from J, with 7 bases in between. The CDR3 runs 13 residues. The germline V gene encodes CDR1 WSHSY and CDR2 SAAADI. In DNA, the CDR3 is TGCGCCAGCAGTGATCGCGCCAACACTGAAGCTTTCTTT. As protein: CASSDRANTEAFF.

In its sample, this clone was seen once. The chain combines TRBV10-3 with TRBJ1-1; D unresolved. The CDR3 is made up of 13 amino acids. Trimming shortened V by 2 bases and J by 6 bases, and 10 bases separated the two germline ends. Germline CDR1 reads ENHRY; CDR2 reads SYGVKD. The CDR3 region has the DNA TGTGCCATCAGTGAGAGGACTGAATCTGAAGCTTTCTTT. This codes for CAISERTESEAFF.

The gene calls are TRBV27 and TRBJ2-2; 13 positions match TRBD2. CDR1 MNHEY and CDR2 SMNVEV come from the germline V gene (reference sequence). The CDR3 has 15 residues. V was pared by 2 bases and J by 8 bases, with 2 bases of the junction left unmatched. In DNA form, the CDR3 reads TGTGCCAGCAGTTTACAGGGACTAGCGGGGGGGGAGCTGTTTTTT. Its protein product is CASSLQGLAGGELFF.

The chain is built from TRBV29-1 and TRBJ2-7, with TRBD2 identical over 9 bases. The V gene end was trimmed by 5 bases and the J gene end by 6 bases; junction bases not matched to a gene: 5. The CDR3 runs to 12 residues. Germline lookup yields CDR1 SQVTM and CDR2 ANQGSEA. The CDR3 DNA follows: TGCAGCGTTTTAGCGGGAGCCGGCGAGCAGTACTTC. It is translated as CSVLAGAGEQYF.

The gene calls are TRBV5-1 and TRBJ2-5, with 8 nucleotides matching TRBD2. Unmatched junction bases numbered 9, after V lost 3 bases and J lost 5 bases. This CDR3 has 15 amino acids. The germline CDR1 and CDR2 sequences are SGHRS and YFSETQ. CDR3 protein: CASSSVAGTRETQYF. The CDR3 bases are TGCGCCAGCAGCTCGGTAGCGGGAACCAGGGAGACCCAGTACTTC.

The gene calls are TRBV29-1 and TRBJ2-5; the D gene is possibly TRBD1 (5 bases). V was pared by 6 bases and J by 3 bases, with 14 bases between. Per the germline V gene, CDR1 is SQVTM and CDR2 is ANQGSEA. The CDR3 runs to 13 residues. As DNA, the CDR3 is TGCAGCGTCCTCAGGGTTGATGAAGAGACCCAGTACTTC. It yields the protein CSVLRVDEETQYF.

The rearrangement links TRBV28 to TRBJ2-7; TRBD1 or TRBD2 may be the D gene (6 bases each). V lost 5 bases to trimming and J lost 4 bases, with 9 bases between them. The CDR3 loop spans 12 amino acids. Germline V gene sequence: CDR1 MDHEN, CDR2 SYDVKM. This chain's CDR3 is CASSQGGYEQYF. In DNA form, the CDR3 reads TGTGCCAGCAGTCAAGGGGGGTACGAGCAGTACTTC.

The chain couples TRBV7-9 to TRBJ1-2; no definite D call. Looked up from germline, CDR1 is SEHNR and CDR2 is FQNEAQ (reference sequence). The CDR3 extends over 15 amino acids. V lost 5 bases and J 0 bases, leaving 13 bases between the germline ends. The CDR3 loop is CASSPQTASNYGYTF. The DNA of the CDR3 is TGTGCCAGCAGCCCCCAGACCGCGTCTAACTATGGCTACACCTTC.

The rearrangement joins TRBV11-2 to TRBJ2-2; no clear D gene. V was cut by 5 bases and J by 2 bases, with 15 bases left in between. Per germline, CDR1 SGHAT and CDR2 FQNNGV. This CDR3 is 16 amino acids long. The CDR3 sequence: CASSPVVAANTGELFF. The CDR3 DNA follows: TGTGCCAGCAGCCCCGTCGTTGCAGCTAACACCGGGGAGCTGTTTTTT.

The chain carries TRBV2 and TRBJ2-3; the D is unclear. V lost 1 base and J lost 2, with 10 bases in between. CDR1 and CDR2 from the germline V gene are SNHLY and FYNNEI. This CDR3 has 15 amino acids. In DNA, the CDR3 is TGTGCCAGCAGTGAAGTAGGAGACTTCACAGATACGCAGTATTTT. Protein: CASSEVGDFTDTQYF.

This chain links TRBV4-1 with TRBJ2-5, with a tentative D call TRBD1 (5 bases). This CDR3 is 13 amino acids long. The germline gives CDR1 MGHRA, CDR2 YSYEKL. V lost 1 base to trimming and J lost 4 bases, with 7 bases between them. The chain's CDR3 is CASSQAGIETQYF. In DNA form, the CDR3 reads TGCGCCAGCAGCCAAGCAGGGATAGAGACCCAGTACTTC.

This sequence joins TRBV5-1 and TRBJ2-7; D is unclear. The germline gives CDR1 SGHRS, CDR2 YFSETQ. CDR3 length: 13 amino acids. The V and J ends lost 4 bases and 6 bases respectively, with 14 bases between them. The CDR3 DNA follows: TGCGCCAGCAGCGATCTCGCCGACGGCGAGCAGTACTTC. The encoded protein is CASSDLADGEQYF.

The V call is TRBV19, the J call TRBJ2-2; D is ambiguous. From germline, CDR1 is LNHDA and CDR2 SQIVND (reference sequence). This CDR3 comprises 14 residues. The V end was cut by 3 bases, the J end by 6 bases, with 11 bases between. This CDR3 is CASSIDMVPGELFF. The CDR3 DNA follows: TGTGCCAGTAGTATCGACATGGTACCCGGGGAGCTGTTTTTT.

This chain joins TRBV5-4 and TRBJ1-2, with 9 bases fitting TRBD1. The V gene's germline CDR1 is SGHNT and CDR2 YYREEE (reference sequence). J lost 6 bases, V lost 4 bases, and 16 bases had no gene match. This CDR3 spans 17 amino acids. As DNA, the CDR3 is TGTGCCAGCAGCCCCATACCTCCGGGACAGGGCCCAAATGGCTACACCTTC. This sequence encodes CASSPIPPGQGPNGYTF.

The rearrangement links TRBV7-2 to TRBJ2-7; 9 nucleotides align to TRBD2. The V gene end was trimmed by 5 bases and the J gene end by 4 bases; junction bases not matched to a gene: 9. The CDR3 runs to 15 residues. Germline V gives CDR1 SGHTA, CDR2 FQGNSA. The CDR3, as DNA: TGTGCCAGCAGCCCGAAGACTAGCGGAACTTACGAGCAGTACTTC. Translating gives CASSPKTSGTYEQYF.

Only one count was recorded for this clone. The J gene is TRBJ2-5, the V gene TRBV30; tentative D call: TRBD2 (7 bases). Trimming stripped 5 bases from V and 5 bases from J, with 15 bases between. Germline V gene sequence: CDR1 GTSNPN, CDR2 SVGIG (reference sequence). The CDR3 contains 13 residues. The CDR3 protein is CAWAGTTGETQYF. Here the CDR3 DNA reads TGTGCCTGGGCCGGGACTACAGGGGAGACCCAGTACTTC.

The chain recombines TRBV30 with TRBJ2-4, with D perhaps TRBD1 (6 bases). The V gene lost 0 bases and the J gene lost 5 bases, with 11 bases spanning the gap. Germline CDR1 is GTSNPN and CDR2 is SVGIG (reference sequence). The length of the CDR3 is 14 residues. CDR3 in DNA: TGTGCCTGGAGTGTAACTGGACAGCAAAACATTCAGTACTTC. This codes for CAWSVTGQQNIQYF.

The chain uses TRBV7-2 and TRBJ2-7, with TRBD2 matching 8 bases. The CDR3 length is 15 residues. Trimming removed 2 bases from V and 5 bases from J; junction bases left unmatched: 8. Per the germline V gene, CDR1 is SGHTA and CDR2 is FQGNSA. The CDR3 DNA is TGTGCCAGCAGCTTACGGGGGGTAGCGGGAAACGAGCAGTACTTC. It encodes CASSLRGVAGNEQYF.

To note about this clone: One end of the junction fails to match germline, which may point to a read error. This sequence joins TRBV7-7 and TRBJ2-2, with 8 bases fitting TRBD1. There are 16 residues in the CDR3. The germline V gene encodes CDR1 SSHAT and CDR2 FNYEAQ (reference sequence). As DNA, the CDR3 is TGTGCTAGCAGCTTGGCCGGGACAGGTAGAACCGGGGAGCTGTTTTTT. This encodes CASSLAGTGRTGELFF.

The chain joins TRBV7-2 to TRBJ1-3; D is unresolved. The CDR3 extends over 14 amino acids. Trimming took off 5 bases at V and 4 bases at J, with 12 bases between the two ends. The V gene's germline CDR1 is SGHTA and CDR2 FQGNSA. The CDR3 DNA follows: TGTGCCAGCAGCCCCGGAAATACCGGAAACACCATATATTTT. Protein product: CASSPGNTGNTIYF. The full variable domain, with the rest looked up from reference TRBV7-2 and TRBJ1-3, is GAGVSQSPSNKVTEKGKDVELRCDPISGHTALYWYRQSLGQGLEFLIYFQGNSAPDKSGLPSDRFSAERTGGSVSTLTIQRTQQEDSAVYLCASSPGNTGNTIYFGEGSWLTVV.

The genes are TRBV6-5 and TRBJ2-3, with 12 bases fitting TRBD2. Germline assignment: CDR1 MNHEY and CDR2 SVGAGI. After removal of 8 bases from V and 5 bases from J, the junction contained 2 bases not matched to a gene. The CDR3 contains 13 residues. In DNA, the CDR3 is TGTGCCAGCGGGGGACTAGCGGGAGATACGCAGTATTTT. Amino acids: CASGGLAGDTQYF.

The J gene is TRBJ2-3, the V gene TRBV4-1, with 13 positions matching TRBD2. Germline V gene lookup returns CDR1 MGHRA and CDR2 YSYEKL. Germline trimming cut 1 base from V and 6 bases from J; bases unmatched to any gene: 7. This CDR3 is built from 17 residues. The CDR3 DNA is TGCGCCAGCAGCCAAGGGGGGACTAGCGGGAAGTACGATACGCAGTATTTT. Translated: CASSQGGTSGKYDTQYF.